This T cell receptor (beta chain) was captured by sequencing in a study of regulatory T cells in long-lasting Graves disease (dated by TCRdb to the early 2020s). Notes on the research overall: In the newly diagnosed Graves' disease group, patients had been taking antithyroid drugs for less than 3 months. This study used TCR sequencing and RNA sequencing of peripheral blood to compare persistent Graves' disease patients against newly diagnosed Graves' disease patients. The study was registered as a clinical trial and conducted in China. A total of around 35 samples were covered by TCR sequencing, comprising some 13 persistent and roughly 20 newly diagnosed Graves' disease patients.

The time point label on this specimen signifies: newly diagnosed GD, antithyroid drugs for less than 3 months. For both TCR sequencing and RNA sequencing, RNA was extracted from PBMCs using TRIzol. The diagnosis of Graves' disease followed American Thyroid Association guidelines. Patients were recruited from an endocrinology department in Xi'an, China. Each patient gave about 9.1 milliliters of peripheral blood, collected in an EDTA anticoagulant tube. Ficoll Paque Plus density gradient separation was used to isolate PBMCs, and no further T cell sorting was done. RNA quality was checked with an Agilent 2100 Bioanalyzer and agarose gel, and concentration with a NanoDrop 2000. The library was produced with multiplex PCR. The instrument was an Illumina HiSeq 4000. To build TCR beta libraries, CDR3 regions were amplified by Arm-PCR using iRepertoire HTBI primers. PCR products were gel purified before sequencing. Turning to the authors' computational methods: Across samples, 60 to 80 TRBV and roughly 15 TRBJ segments were identified and used for gene usage analysis of CDR3 amino acid clonotypes. COPE and FqMerger were used to merge filtered high-quality paired reads into contigs. BLAST was used to align contigs to IMGT TRBV, TRBD and TRBJ reference genes, and CDR3 was defined according to IMGT. Clonotypes above 0.1% frequency were classified as highly expanded clones. Shannon entropy served as the measure of repertoire diversity, while the Gini coefficient captured V-J evenness. Public clonotypes were defined as clonotypes shared by more than one individual. The public sequencing data were trimmed at Q25 with fastp and processed into clonotypes with MiXCR by TCRdb, which kept only in-frame beta chains. Every entry covers one CDR3 protein and lists the most common genes and DNA from its rows. TCRdb's processing, not the study's, gives the V and J calls here. Across this sample there are 410,000 or so distinct CDR3 sequences, with 14% to 15% seen only once. The ten top clones hold around 17% of the sample.

This clonotype was counted between two and nine times. Its antigen is unknown. Base qualities are not at hand, and no much larger clone is one base apart. Its CDR3 holds 17 amino acids, cysteine through phenylalanine. The read is trimmed to its CDR3 DNA, 51 bases read in frame from base 1. Relative to germline, V is missing 1 base and J is missing 3 bases, with 6 bases of the junction outside any gene match. Based on the germline V gene, the CDR1 and CDR2 sequences are KGHSH and LQKENI. Study-level results and caveats: Patients with persistent disease shared more public clonotypes (over 2,500) than newly diagnosed patients did (966). Because the primary lesion, thyroid tissue, could not be accessed, the study looked at peripheral blood alone. Compared with newly diagnosed patients, patients with persistent Graves' disease had lower TCR Shannon entropy and fewer highly expanded clones, which suggests clonal expansion. The small sample size was acknowledged by the authors as a limitation that may reduce accuracy. Only the TCR beta chain was sequenced and analyzed. Preferential use of TRBV28, TRBJ1-2 and TRBJ2-5 was observed in persistent disease, whereas TRBV20-1 and TRBJ2-1 were favored in newly diagnosed disease.

The data were also submitted as part of a second study, on T cells in Graves' hyperthyroidism and ophthalmopathy. In that second paper, the authors write: Graves' hyperthyroidism was defined as stable when no progression to ophthalmopathy occurred over 18 months of follow-up. Hyperthyroidism patients were newly diagnosed, had a disease duration of under 2 months, and were aged 18 to 65 years. Patients with uncontrolled infections, other autoimmune diseases, pregnancy or lactation were excluded. Diagnoses were established on the basis of clinical symptoms, serum thyroxine and TRAb, thyroid ultrasound, and orbital computed tomography. The first round of RT-PCR for the TCR CDR3 was performed with the HTBI primer set and the Qiagen OneStep RT-PCR kit. Most expanded thyroid clonotypes (frequency above 0.001) were also found in blood, which suggests that blood repertoires may mirror thyroid immune responses. A model built on a 13 V-J signature distinguished ophthalmopathy from stable hyperthyroidism, reaching 85% to 90% sensitivity and around 81% specificity in cross-validation and 80%/75% in testing. During validation, the model predicted progression to ophthalmopathy a median of about 5.9 months ahead of onset, with approximately 71% sensitivity and about 72% specificity. TCR V-J signatures able to tell the groups apart were searched for in a discovery cohort of 90 to 100 patients, of whom about 40 had Graves' ophthalmopathy and some 60 had stable Graves' hyperthyroidism. Prospective prediction of ophthalmopathy was tested in an independent validation cohort of fewer than 20 hyperthyroidism patients and 17 patients who later progressed to ophthalmopathy. The approximately 100 discovery patients were randomly split 7:3 into training and test sets. The study also compared thyroid tissue and blood T-cell repertoires from more than 5 Graves' hyperthyroidism patients. Once sampling was done, hyperthyroidism patients were given methimazole at a starting dose of 30 mg daily, whereas ophthalmopathy patients were given high-dose intravenous methylprednisolone. The libraries were constructed in a second round of multiplex PCR and then size-selected and purified. Sequencing of the libraries was done on an Illumina HiSeq2000 using paired-end 100 bp reads. SOAPnuke was used to process the raw data, removing reads that contained adapters or uncalled bases, had a mean Phred below 15, or lacked an exact match to the constant primer or identifier. High-quality paired reads were merged with COPE v1.2.5, and unique nucleotide sequences were defined as clonotypes. MiTCR v1.1 was used to align clonotypes to the IMGT TRBV, TRBD and TRBJ reference segments. The analysis was restricted to V-J combinations with a frequency above 0.0001, which together covered 99.2% of the repertoires. The TCS score was defined as F50 (clonal expansion) divided by E x V (chaos), with BLOSUM62-based TCRdist calculated between CDR3 peptides within each V-J. Welch's t-statistics and random forest reduced several hundred V-J features to fewer than 15, which were used in a naive Bayes classifier (R e1071). Sample size was not statistically predetermined, and blinding of investigators to group allocation was not performed. The paper describes TCR Vbeta CDR3 sequencing of about 140 peripheral blood samples, made up of some 42 ophthalmopathy patients, around 73 hyperthyroidism patients and roughly 17 progressor patients.

The sample in question was peripheral blood mononuclear cells (PBMCs), obtained at new diagnosis, from a patient treated with antithyroid drugs. The TCR sequence derives from a young woman with Graves disease. Donor details come from another sample of the same person, matched by shared clones. This receptor chain uses TRBV18 and TRBJ2-3; the junction holds 11 bases that match TRBD1. DNA sequence: TGTGCCAGCTCACCACAGTCCGGGACAGGGGGGACAGATACGCAGTATTTT. This gives the protein CASSPQSGTGGTDTQYF.